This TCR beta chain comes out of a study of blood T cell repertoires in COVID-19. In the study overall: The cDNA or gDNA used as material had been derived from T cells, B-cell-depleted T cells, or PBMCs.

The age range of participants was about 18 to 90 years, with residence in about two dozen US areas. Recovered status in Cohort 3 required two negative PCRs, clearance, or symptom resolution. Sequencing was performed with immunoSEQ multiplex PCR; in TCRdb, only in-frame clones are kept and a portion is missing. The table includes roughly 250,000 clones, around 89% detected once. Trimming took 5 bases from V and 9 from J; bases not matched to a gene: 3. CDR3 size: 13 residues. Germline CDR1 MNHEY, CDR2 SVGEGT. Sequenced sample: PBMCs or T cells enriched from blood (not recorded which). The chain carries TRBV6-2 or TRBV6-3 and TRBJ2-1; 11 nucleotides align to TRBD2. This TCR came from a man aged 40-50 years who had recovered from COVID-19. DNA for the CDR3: TGTGCCAGCAGTCCCACTAGCGGGAGTGAGCAGTTCTTC. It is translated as CASSPTSGSEQFF.